This TCR beta chain was observed in a study of beta chain features in type 1 diabetes. Findings and limits, study-wide: Moderately but significantly shorter TCRB CDR3s were found in Type 1 diabetes patients in all four CD4+ subsets.

With 8 bases clipped from V and 5 bases from J, the junction kept 8 bases outside the gene matches. Germline CDR1 LNHDA, CDR2 SQIVND (reference sequence). There are 13 residues in the CDR3. Purity of each sorted population was above 95%. Concerning this clone itself: Its specificity is unknown.

TCRB transcripts that were expressed got sequenced, as all of the isolated RNA had been reverse transcribed. Assay: immunoSEQ multiplex PCR; the TCRdb copy retains only in-frame clones and omits some. The repertoire has 500,000 to 700,000 clones, around a sixth of them found once; the top ten carry 0.07% to 0.095%. The J gene is TRBJ2-5, the V gene TRBV19, with 7 bases that match TRBD1. Material for sequencing was naive CD4+ T cells from blood. The receptor comes from a man younger than 30 in good health. For the CDR3, the DNA is TGTGCCAGTGGCCAGGCCAGGGGGGAGACCCAGTACTTC. As protein: CASGQARGETQYF.